The rows below give T cell receptor beta chains drawn from one sample of a study of early T cells in non-severe SARS-CoV-2 infection. Via MiXCR, TCRdb re-called the 5' RACE reads, giving one row per CDR3 protein. The sample records roughly 92,000 distinct CDR3 sequences, approximately 12% being singletons. The sequencing used whole blood, collected at baseline. These receptors came from an adult who was a healthcare worker with PCR-confirmed SARS-CoV-2 infection or an uninfected control (not recorded which). Both conserved end residues are part of each CDR3. The D gene is left open where the match is weak. Clone size is shown for a subset of rows, as once, few, many or a class of expanded clone.

v_call	j_call	d_call	clone_size	cdr3_aa	cdr3_nt
TRBV6-1	TRBJ1-5	NA	NA	CASQHGPFEPQHF	TGTGCCAGCCAGCACGGACCTTTCGAGCCCCAGCATTTT
TRBV7-9	TRBJ2-3	TRBD1	NA	CASSTGQGSSDTQYF	TGTGCCAGCAGCACAGGACAGGGGAGCTCAGATACGCAGTATTTT
TRBV9	TRBJ2-6	NA	NA	CASSANVRDLGANVLTF	TGTGCCAGCAGCGCCAACGTCAGGGATCTGGGGGCCAACGTCCTGACTTTC
TRBV7-3	TRBJ2-3	NA	few	CASSSRGRTDTQYF	TGTGCCAGCAGCTCCCGGGGCCGCACAGATACGCAGTATTTT
TRBV3-1	TRBJ2-7	TRBD2	many	CASSHFISGELYEQYF	TGTGCCAGCAGCCATTTCATTAGCGGGGAATTATACGAGCAGTACTTC
TRBV11-3	TRBJ2-3	NA	NA	CASSYRAAGPDTQYF	TGTGCCAGCAGCTATAGGGCGGCAGGGCCAGATACGCAGTATTTT
TRBV7-9	TRBJ2-3	TRBD1	many	CASSFGQGVDTQYF	TGTGCCAGCAGCTTTGGACAGGGGGTTGATACGCAGTATTTT
TRBV9	TRBJ2-3	TRBD2	NA	CASTRAGAPVNTQYF	TGTGCCAGCACAAGAGCGGGGGCCCCAGTAAATACGCAGTATTTT
TRBV10-3	TRBJ2-7	NA	NA	CAISESGPPGGYEQYF	TGTGCCATCAGTGAGTCGGGTCCTCCCGGAGGCTACGAGCAGTACTTC
TRBV3-1	TRBJ2-3	TRBD1	many	CASNRGGDTQYF	TGTGCCAGTAACAGGGGTGGAGATACGCAGTATTTT
TRBV15	TRBJ2-7	NA	NA	CATSRGAAPYEQYF	TGTGCCACCAGCAGAGGAGCGGCCCCCTACGAGCAGTACTTC
TRBV5-1	TRBJ2-1	NA	few	CASSLHNEQFF	TGCGCCAGCAGCCTTCACAATGAGCAGTTCTTC
TRBV28	TRBJ1-4	TRBD1	many	CASSVTGSGSEKLFF	TGTGCCAGCAGTGTGACAGGGTCTGGAAGCGAAAAACTGTTTTTT
TRBV3-1	TRBJ2-7	NA	few	CASSSDLLGGEQYF	TGTGCCAGCAGCTCGGACCTCTTAGGGGGAGAGCAGTACTTC
TRBV20-1	TRBJ2-7	NA	many	CSARDAVRSSYEQYF	TGCAGTGCTAGAGACGCGGTCAGGAGCTCCTACGAGCAGTACTTC
TRBV28	TRBJ2-3	TRBD2	few	CASNGGGAGTDTQYF	TGTGCCAGCAACGGCGGGGGGGCAGGGACAGATACGCAGTATTTT
TRBV9	TRBJ2-3	TRBD2	few	CASSLVASGRGDTQYF	TGTGCCAGCAGCCTAGTGGCTAGCGGGAGAGGGGATACGCAGTATTTT
TRBV19	TRBJ2-2	NA	NA	CASSIYPRQGNTGELFF	TGTGCCAGTAGTATCTACCCTCGGCAGGGGAACACCGGGGAGCTGTTTTTT
TRBV30	TRBJ2-2	NA	NA	CAWAGHGAGELFF	TGTGCCTGGGCGGGACACGGCGCCGGGGAGCTGTTTTTT
TRBV12-3/TRBV12-4	TRBJ2-3	TRBD2	NA	CASSSTSGGSWEDTQYF	TGTGCCAGCAGTTCCACTAGCGGGGGATCTTGGGAAGATACGCAGTATTTT